This is a list of T cell receptor beta chains from one sample in a study of T-cell memory formation after mild COVID-19. Using its own MiXCR run on the 5' RACE reads, TCRdb lists one record per CDR3 protein. This sample has roughly 300,000 distinct CDR3 sequences, with roughly an eighth found just once. Input material: PBMCs or a T cell subset sorted from them (not recorded which). These receptor sequences come from a man between 18 and 35 years old who had mild COVID-19 (a few samples of this study predate the infection). Cell type and time point are not known. CDR3s include the opening cysteine and the closing phenylalanine or tryptophan. D genes are given only for firm matches. Not every row has a clone size; where given, it reads once, few, many or a size class.

j_call	clone_size	v_call	d_call	cdr3_nt	cdr3_aa
TRBJ2-5	-	TRBV5-1	TRBD1	TGCGCCAGTAACTCCGGGACAGGGGGCGTGGGGGAGACCCAGTACTTC	CASNSGTGGVGETQYF
TRBJ2-3	-	TRBV25-1	-	TGTGCCAGCAGTCAGAGGACCGTAGGGGAAGGAGCAGATACGCAGTATTTT	CASSQRTVGEGADTQYF
TRBJ1-1	few	TRBV7-9	-	TGTGCCAGCAGCTTAGCGTCCGGGGGCTTATCTGAAGCTTTCTTT	CASSLASGGLSEAFF
TRBJ2-7	-	TRBV4-2	TRBD1	TGTGCCAGCAGCCGCCGGGACAGCTACGAGCAGTACTTC	CASSRRDSYEQYF
TRBJ1-2	-	TRBV7-9	TRBD1	TGTGCCAGCAGACGGGGACAGGGGGAGTATGGCTACACCTTC	CASRRGQGEYGYTF
TRBJ1-2	-	TRBV7-2	-	TGTGCCAGCAGCCTCAAAGGGAGCTATGGCTACACCTTC	CASSLKGSYGYTF
TRBJ2-2	-	TRBV12-3/TRBV12-4	-	TGTGCCAGCAGTTTAAAGAGGGGCGGAGGGGAGCTGTTTTTT	CASSLKRGGGELFF
TRBJ2-7	-	TRBV29-1	-	TGCAGCGTCTCCCGACAGGAAGAAGCCTACGAGCAGTACTTC	CSVSRQEEAYEQYF
TRBJ2-5	-	TRBV6-2/TRBV6-3	-	TGTGCCAGCAGCCCCCTGCCAGAGACCCAGTACTTC	CASSPLPETQYF
TRBJ2-2	few	TRBV12-3/TRBV12-4	-	TGTGCCAGCAGTTTAATAGGTTTCCCCGGGGAGCTGTTTTTT	CASSLIGFPGELFF
TRBJ2-2	-	TRBV11-2	TRBD1	TGTGCCAGCAGCACTCCAGGGGGCCCGAACACCGGGGAGCTGTTTTTT	CASSTPGGPNTGELFF
TRBJ2-5	-	TRBV7-9	-	TGTGCCAGCAGCTCCTCCGGGATCGGAATAGAGACCCAGTACTTC	CASSSSGIGIETQYF
TRBJ2-3	few	TRBV15	TRBD1	TGTGCCACCAGCAGAGTTCCGGGACAGGGTCTACTAAGCACAGATACGCAGTATTTT	CATSRVPGQGLLSTDTQYF
TRBJ1-2	few	TRBV12-3/TRBV12-4	TRBD1	TGTGCCAGCAGTTCACAGGGGGTAGGAGATGGCTACACCTTC	CASSSQGVGDGYTF
TRBJ2-5	many	TRBV5-1	-	TGCGCCAGCAGCTTATTGGGGGAAGGGAGTAGAGAGACCCAGTACTTC	CASSLLGEGSRETQYF
TRBJ1-3	-	TRBV25-1	TRBD1	TGTGCCAGCAGTGAAGACAGGGTCGGTGGAAACACCATATATTTT	CASSEDRVGGNTIYF
TRBJ2-1	-	TRBV2	TRBD2	TGTGCCAGCAGCCCACTGGGACTAGCGGGGGGTGAGCAGTTCTTC	CASSPLGLAGGEQFF
TRBJ1-1	-	TRBV29-1	-	TGCAGTCACCAGGCTCAGGGAGGTACTGAAGCTTTCTTT	CSHQAQGGTEAFF
TRBJ1-1	-	TRBV10-2	-	TGCGCCAGTAGCAGGGTTACGAGCACTGAAGCTTTCTTT	CASSRVTSTEAFF
TRBJ1-3	few	TRBV12-3/TRBV12-4	-	TGTGCCAGCAGTTTCTTGGGTCTCTCTGGAAACACCATATATTTT	CASSFLGLSGNTIYF
TRBJ2-3	-	TRBV4-1	-	TGCGCCAGCAGCTCTTCACGGGGCCGATGGAGCACAGATACGCAGTATTTT	CASSSSRGRWSTDTQYF
TRBJ2-2	-	TRBV5-1	TRBD1	TGCGCCAGCAGCTTTTCTTCGGACAGGGTAACCGGGGAGCTGTTTTTT	CASSFSSDRVTGELFF
TRBJ2-3	few	TRBV6-5	-	TGTGCCAGCAGTTACTCGTGGGGATTAAGCACAGATACGCAGTATTTT	CASSYSWGLSTDTQYF
TRBJ2-7	-	TRBV7-2	-	TGTGCCAGCAGCCCCGGAAGGGTCTCCTACGAGCAGTACTTC	CASSPGRVSYEQYF
TRBJ2-1	few	TRBV18	-	TGTGCCAGCTCACCATCCGGGACTGCGCAGTCCCATGAGCAGTTCTTC	CASSPSGTAQSHEQFF
TRBJ2-3	few	TRBV20-1	TRBD1	TGCAGTGCCCCCGGACAGGGGGCTCCAGATACGCAGTATTTT	CSAPGQGAPDTQYF